Listed below are T cell receptor beta chains from one sample, sequenced in a study of shared clonotypes between healthy human individuals. Produced via immunoSEQ multiplex PCR; TCRdb's table is partial and in-frame only. The sample shows around 1.5 million clones, approximately 98% of them seen only once. What was sequenced was naive CD4+ T cells sorted from blood. The receptors were gathered from a young man in good health. CDR3s include the opening cysteine and the closing phenylalanine or tryptophan. Fields, in order: clone size, V gene, D gene, J gene, CDR3 DNA, CDR3 protein. D genes are given only for firm matches. Clone sizes are given selectively: once, few, many, or a class where the clone is expanded.

size: -
V: TRBV5-3
D: -
J: TRBJ1-5
DNA: TGTGCCCTCAGGGCAGGGGTAAGCAATCAGCCCCAGCATTTT
CDR3: CALRAGVSNQPQHF

size: -
V: TRBV27
D: -
J: TRBJ2-7
DNA: TGTGCCAGCAGTCTTACCTCGGGACTCCAATACGAGCAGTACTTC
CDR3: CASSLTSGLQYEQYF

size: -
V: TRBV5-4
D: TRBD2
J: TRBJ2-7
DNA: TGTGCCAGCAGCTTAAGTCTGGCGGGGGGCTACGAGCAGTACTTC
CDR3: CASSLSLAGGYEQYF

size: -
V: TRBV7-8
D: -
J: TRBJ1-2
DNA: TGTGCCAGCAGCCCTCGGAGGGGCCAGAACTATGGCTACACCTTC
CDR3: CASSPRRGQNYGYTF

size: -
V: TRBV6-1
D: -
J: TRBJ1-1
DNA: TGTGCTTCGAGCCCGATATTATCCGACACTGAAGCTTTCTTT
CDR3: CASSPILSDTEAFF

size: -
V: TRBV5-6
D: -
J: TRBJ1-4
DNA: TGTGCCAGCAGCCTCGGGGGGAATGAAAAACTGTTTTTT
CDR3: CASSLGGNEKLFF

size: -
V: TRBV5-1
D: TRBD2
J: TRBJ2-3
DNA: TGCGCCAGCAGCTGGGGACTAGCAGCCCCGGAAGATACGCAGTATTTT
CDR3: CASSWGLAAPEDTQYF

size: once
V: TRBV10-1
D: TRBD1
J: TRBJ2-7
DNA: TGCGCCAGCAGTGAGTCGCAGGGGGCTTTCTACGAGCAGTACTTC
CDR3: CASSESQGAFYEQYF

size: -
V: TRBV19
D: TRBD1
J: TRBJ1-5
DNA: TGTGCCAGTAGTCCTCCGTCCGGGACAGGTAATGTGCAGCCCCAGCATTTT
CDR3: CASSPPSGTGNVQPQHF

size: -
V: TRBV7-9
D: -
J: TRBJ2-5
DNA: TGTGCCAGCAGCTTAAAGGGCACGGAGACCCAGTACTTC
CDR3: CASSLKGTETQYF

size: -
V: TRBV9
D: -
J: TRBJ1-1
DNA: TGTGCCAGCAGCCCGATGGGGGAGACTGAAGCTTTCTTT
CDR3: CASSPMGETEAFF

size: -
V: TRBV27
D: TRBD2
J: TRBJ2-3
DNA: TGTGCCAGCAGCCGACGGACTAGCGGGAGAGTAGATACGCAGTATTTT
CDR3: CASSRRTSGRVDTQYF

size: -
V: TRBV5-1
D: TRBD1
J: TRBJ2-7
DNA: TGCGCCAGCAGCCCCACCACAGGGGGAGGCGAGCAGTACTTC
CDR3: CASSPTTGGGEQYF

size: -
V: TRBV5-4
D: TRBD2
J: TRBJ2-2
DNA: TGTGCCAGCAGCTCCGGGACTAGCGGTTACACCGGGGAGCTGTTTTTT
CDR3: CASSSGTSGYTGELFF

size: -
V: TRBV11-3
D: -
J: TRBJ2-7
DNA: TGTGCCAGCAGCTTAGAACTCGGGGCCTCCTACGAGCAGTACTTC
CDR3: CASSLELGASYEQYF

size: -
V: TRBV5-4
D: TRBD2
J: TRBJ2-5
DNA: TGTGCCAGCAGCTTGGTTCGTAGCGGGAGACCGAAGCAAGAGACCCAGTACTTC
CDR3: CASSLVRSGRPKQETQYF

size: -
V: TRBV2
D: -
J: TRBJ2-1
DNA: TGTGCCAGCACCCTCCGTCAGGGTCACAATGAGCAGTTCTTC
CDR3: CASTLRQGHNEQFF

size: -
V: TRBV6-6
D: -
J: TRBJ1-1
DNA: TGTGCCAGCAGACTTACAGTGAACACTGAAGCTTTCTTT
CDR3: CASRLTVNTEAFF

size: once
V: TRBV10-3
D: TRBD2
J: TRBJ2-2
DNA: TGTGCCATCAGCTTAATACGAGCGGGAGCGGACACCGGGGAGCTGTTTTTT
CDR3: CAISLIRAGADTGELFF

size: -
V: TRBV6-1
D: -
J: TRBJ1-2
DNA: TGTGCCAGCAGTCCCCCAGGGAGACGCTATGGCTACACCTTC
CDR3: CASSPPGRRYGYTF

size: once
V: TRBV7-2
D: -
J: TRBJ2-7
DNA: TGTGCCAGCAGCCCGGGACGAAACTACGAGCAGTACTTC
CDR3: CASSPGRNYEQYF

size: -
V: TRBV27
D: TRBD1
J: TRBJ2-7
DNA: TGTGCCAGCAGTCGAGGGACAGGGGGCTACGAGCAGTACTTC
CDR3: CASSRGTGGYEQYF

size: -
V: TRBV10-3
D: TRBD2
J: TRBJ2-2
DNA: TGTGCCATCAGTGGCCTAGCGGGAGGGAACACCGGGGAGCTGTTTTTT
CDR3: CAISGLAGGNTGELFF

size: -
V: TRBV29-1
D: TRBD2
J: TRBJ2-1
DNA: TGCAGCGTTGAATTTGGGACTAGCGGAGCCTACAATGAGCAGTTCTTC
CDR3: CSVEFGTSGAYNEQFF

size: -
V: TRBV7-9
D: TRBD2
J: TRBJ2-4
DNA: TGTGCCAGCAGCGCAGGACTAGCGGGTCTAGCCAAAAACATTCAGTACTTC
CDR3: CASSAGLAGLAKNIQYF

size: -
V: TRBV6-5
D: -
J: TRBJ1-2
DNA: TGTGCCAGCAGTGCTTTTAACTATGGCTACACCTTC
CDR3: CASSAFNYGYTF

size: -
V: TRBV19
D: TRBD1
J: TRBJ2-2
DNA: TGTGCCAGTAGTCCGGGACAGGTAGCTTCCGGGGAGCTGTTTTTT
CDR3: CASSPGQVASGELFF

size: -
V: TRBV5-1
D: TRBD2
J: TRBJ2-1
DNA: TGCGCCACCAGTTCGGGACTAGCGGGAGGTAATAGGATTCCGGAGCAGTTCTTC
CDR3: CATSSGLAGGNRIPEQFF

size: -
V: TRBV4-1
D: TRBD2
J: TRBJ2-7
DNA: TGCGCCAGCAGCCAAAGCACTACTAGCGGGGCCTACGAGCAGTACTTC
CDR3: CASSQSTTSGAYEQYF

size: -
V: TRBV14
D: -
J: TRBJ1-4
DNA: TGTGCCAGCAGCCGGAGCCCGGGGGATGGAGAAAAACTGTTTTTT
CDR3: CASSRSPGDGEKLFF

size: -
V: TRBV9
D: TRBD2
J: TRBJ2-7
DNA: TGTGCCAGCAGCGTAGATCCCGCTTACGGACTAGTCCACGAGCAGTACTTC
CDR3: CASSVDPAYGLVHEQYF

size: once
V: TRBV11-2
D: -
J: TRBJ2-5
DNA: TGTGCCAGCAGTTCACAGGCAGGCCAAGAGACCCAGTACTTC
CDR3: CASSSQAGQETQYF

size: -
V: TRBV29-1
D: -
J: TRBJ2-7
DNA: TGCAGCGTTGTCAGGGACTCCCGCCCCAACTACGAGCAGTACTTC
CDR3: CSVVRDSRPNYEQYF

size: -
V: TRBV4-3
D: -
J: TRBJ2-7
DNA: TGCGCCAGCAGCCAAGACAGCGAATACGAGCAGTACTTC
CDR3: CASSQDSEYEQYF

size: -
V: TRBV15
D: -
J: TRBJ2-1
DNA: TGTGCCACCAGCAGAGTGGTCGGACTACTCAATGAGCAGTTCTTC
CDR3: CATSRVVGLLNEQFF

size: once
V: TRBV2
D: TRBD2
J: TRBJ2-1
DNA: TGTGCCAGCAGTGTGCGGCTAGCGGGAGGGAGCTCCTACAATGAGCAGTTCTTC
CDR3: CASSVRLAGGSSYNEQFF

size: -
V: TRBV28
D: -
J: TRBJ1-3
DNA: TGTGCCAGCAGCACCCCCTCTGGAAACACCATATATTTT
CDR3: CASSTPSGNTIYF

size: -
V: TRBV5-6
D: -
J: TRBJ2-1
DNA: TGTGCCAGCAGCGGGATACAGGGAAGGGAAAGAAATGAGCAGTTCTTC
CDR3: CASSGIQGRERNEQFF

size: -
V: TRBV5-6
D: -
J: TRBJ2-2
DNA: TGTGCCAGCAGCTTCGGCCTAATCACGAACACCGGGGAGCTGTTTTTT
CDR3: CASSFGLITNTGELFF

size: -
V: TRBV25-1
D: -
J: TRBJ2-1
DNA: TGTGCCAGCAGTGAATTTGGGCCCTCCTACAATGAGCAGTTCTTC
CDR3: CASSEFGPSYNEQFF

size: -
V: TRBV4-2
D: -
J: TRBJ1-5
DNA: TGTGCCAGCAGCCAAGACAACAGCAATCAGCAGGGAAATCAGCCCCAGCATTTT
CDR3: CASSQDNSNQQGNQPQHF

size: few
V: TRBV5-3
D: TRBD1
J: TRBJ2-7
DNA: TGTGCCAGAAGCCTAATAAGGAGACAGGGGTACTTC
CDR3: CARSLIRRQGYF

size: -
V: TRBV27
D: TRBD1
J: TRBJ1-2
DNA: TGTGCCAGCAGAACCGGGACAGGCTATGGCTACACCTTC
CDR3: CASRTGTGYGYTF

size: -
V: TRBV13
D: TRBD2
J: TRBJ2-1
DNA: TGTGCCAGCAGCGCACGGACTAGCGGATCCTACAATGAGCAGTTCTTC
CDR3: CASSARTSGSYNEQFF

size: -
V: TRBV7-9
D: -
J: TRBJ1-2
DNA: TGTGCCAGCAGCTTCTCGGACATAAATAACTATGGCTACACCTTC
CDR3: CASSFSDINNYGYTF

size: -
V: TRBV9
D: -
J: TRBJ2-5
DNA: TGTGCCAGCAGCTCGTTTTTTGGGTACCAAGAGACCCAGTACTTC
CDR3: CASSSFFGYQETQYF

size: -
V: TRBV2
D: -
J: TRBJ2-5
DNA: TGTGCCAGCAGCCCGTGGGGTGCTCGAGAGACCCAGTACTTC
CDR3: CASSPWGARETQYF

size: once
V: TRBV27
D: -
J: TRBJ2-1
DNA: TGTGCCAGCAGCCTGGAATGGCGGCAGAGCTCCTACAATGAGCAGTTCTTC
CDR3: CASSLEWRQSSYNEQFF

size: -
V: TRBV18
D: -
J: TRBJ2-1
DNA: TGTGCCAGCTCACCACCGTCGTTGAATGAGCAGTTCTTC
CDR3: CASSPPSLNEQFF

size: -
V: TRBV5-4
D: TRBD1
J: TRBJ1-1
DNA: TGTGCCAGCAGCTGGGGGACAGGGGCGACCACTGAAGCTTTCTTT
CDR3: CASSWGTGATTEAFF

size: -
V: TRBV5-1
D: TRBD2
J: TRBJ2-5
DNA: TGCGCCAGCAGCTTGGGACTAGCGGGAGGGCCCCGGGAGACCCAGTACTTC
CDR3: CASSLGLAGGPRETQYF

size: -
V: TRBV13
D: TRBD2
J: TRBJ2-3
DNA: TGTGCCAGCAGCTTATTGGCGGGAGTGCCCAGCACAGATACGCAGTATTTT
CDR3: CASSLLAGVPSTDTQYF